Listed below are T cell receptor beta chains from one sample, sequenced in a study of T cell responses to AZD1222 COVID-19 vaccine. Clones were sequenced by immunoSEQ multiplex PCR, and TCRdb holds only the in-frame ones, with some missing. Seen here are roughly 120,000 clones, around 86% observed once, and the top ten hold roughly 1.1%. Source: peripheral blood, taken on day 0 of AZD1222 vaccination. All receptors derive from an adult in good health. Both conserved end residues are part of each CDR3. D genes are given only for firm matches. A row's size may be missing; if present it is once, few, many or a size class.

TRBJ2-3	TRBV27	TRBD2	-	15	CASSQWTSGTDTQYF	TGTGCCAGCAGTCAGTGGACTAGCGGCACAGATACGCAGTATTTT
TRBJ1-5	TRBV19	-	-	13	CASSIEPWQPQHF	TGTGCCAGTAGTATAGAGCCCTGGCAGCCCCAGCATTTT
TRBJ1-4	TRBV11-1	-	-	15	CASTPGPATNEKLFF	TGTGCCAGCACCCCCGGGCCAGCAACTAATGAAAAACTGTTTTTT
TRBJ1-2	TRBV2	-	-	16	CASAEMGSGDGYGYTF	TGTGCCAGCGCTGAAATGGGGTCAGGGGACGGCTATGGCTACACCTTC
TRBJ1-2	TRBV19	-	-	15	CASSRAMSHIHGYTF	TGTGCCAGTAGCCGAGCGATGTCCCACATCCATGGCTACACCTTC
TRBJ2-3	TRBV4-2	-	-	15	CASSQAGYSTDTQYF	TGTGCCAGCAGCCAAGCAGGGTACAGCACAGATACGCAGTATTTT
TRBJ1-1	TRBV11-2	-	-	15	CASSLLGRMNTEAFF	TGTGCCAGCAGCTTATTGGGCCGGATGAACACTGAAGCTTTCTTT
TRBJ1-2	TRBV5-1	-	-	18	CASSLGFRQGSTSGGYTF	TGCGCCAGCAGCTTGGGGTTTAGGCAGGGATCGACATCGGGAGGCTACACCTTC
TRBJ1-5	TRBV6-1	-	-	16	CASSEGQGVRNQPQHF	TGTGCCAGCAGTGAAGGTCAAGGGGTTCGCAATCAGCCCCAGCATTTT
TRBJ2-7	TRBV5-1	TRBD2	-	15	CASSSESAGGYEQYF	TGCGCCAGCAGCTCGGAGAGCGCGGGGGGCTACGAGCAGTACTTC
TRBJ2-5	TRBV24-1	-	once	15	CATSDTVGAGDNQYF	TGTGCCACCAGTGATACTGTCGGGGCTGGCGATAATCAGTACTTC
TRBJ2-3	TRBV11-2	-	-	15	CASSGVGGPRDTQYF	TGTGCCAGCAGCGGGGTGGGGGGACCCAGGGATACGCAGTATTTT
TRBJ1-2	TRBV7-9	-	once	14	CASSLGTGAGGYTF	TGTGCCAGCAGCTTAGGAACGGGGGCCGGTGGCTACACCTTC
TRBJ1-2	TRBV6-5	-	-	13	CASSYSFPYGYTF	TGTGCCAGCAGTTACTCGTTTCCCTATGGCTACACCTTC
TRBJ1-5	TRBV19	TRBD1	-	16	CATTGRDRVSNQPQHF	TGTGCCACCACGGGTAGGGACAGAGTTAGCAATCAGCCCCAGCATTTT
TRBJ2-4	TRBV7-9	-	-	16	CASSPDSTRHRNIQYF	TGTGCCAGCAGCCCTGACAGTACGCGGCATCGGAACATTCAGTACTTC
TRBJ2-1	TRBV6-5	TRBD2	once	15	CASSASGGSYNEQFF	TGTGCCAGCTCGGCTAGCGGGGGCTCCTACAATGAGCAGTTCTTC
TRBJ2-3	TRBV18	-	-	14	CASSSTGGEDTQYF	TGTGCCAGCTCCTCGACGGGGGGCGAAGATACGCAGTATTTT
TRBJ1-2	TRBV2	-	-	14	CASSNQVANYGYTF	TGTGCCAGCAGTAACCAAGTGGCTAACTATGGCTACACCTTC
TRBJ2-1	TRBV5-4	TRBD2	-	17	CASSSGGLAGGENEQFF	TGTGCCAGCAGCTCAGGTGGACTAGCGGGGGGGGAGAATGAGCAGTTCTTC
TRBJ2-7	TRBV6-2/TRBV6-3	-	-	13	CASSYRETYEQYF	TGTGCCAGCAGTTATCGGGAGACCTACGAGCAGTACTTC
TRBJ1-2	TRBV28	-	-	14	CAGTDSLASYGYTF	TGTGCCGGTACCGACAGTCTAGCTTCCTATGGCTACACCTTC
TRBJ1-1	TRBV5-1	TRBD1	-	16	CASSSTGSVPLSEAFF	TGCGCCAGCAGTTCGACAGGGTCGGTACCTTTATCCGAAGCTTTCTTT
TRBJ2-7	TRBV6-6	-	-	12	CASTPGSHEQYF	TGTGCCAGCACCCCAGGGTCCCACGAGCAGTACTTC
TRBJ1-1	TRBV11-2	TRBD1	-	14	CASTLVYGTGVAFF	TGTGCCAGCACGCTTGTCTATGGGACAGGGGTCGCTTTCTTT
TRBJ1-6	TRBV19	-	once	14	CARVRQEYNSPLHF	TGTGCCAGGGTTAGACAGGAGTATAATTCACCCCTCCACTTT
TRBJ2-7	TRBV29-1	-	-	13	CSALGRGTYEQYF	TGCAGCGCTCTCGGCCGGGGGACCTACGAGCAGTACTTC
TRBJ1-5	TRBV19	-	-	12	CASTRGIQPQHF	TGTGCCAGTACCCGGGGGATTCAGCCCCAGCATTTT
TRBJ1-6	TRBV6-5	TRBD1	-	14	CASLGTAYNSPLHF	TGTGCCAGCCTTGGGACAGCCTATAATTCACCCCTCCACTTT
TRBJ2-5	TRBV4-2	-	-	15	CASSQDFLGGETQYF	TGTGCCAGCAGCCAAGATTTTCTAGGAGGGGAGACCCAGTACTTC
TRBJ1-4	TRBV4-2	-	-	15	CASGRTGTANEKLFF	TGTGCCAGCGGACGCACAGGGACTGCTAATGAAAAACTGTTTTTT
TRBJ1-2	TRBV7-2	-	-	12	CASSPQVAGYTF	TGTGCCAGCAGCCCCCAGGTGGCTGGCTACACCTTC
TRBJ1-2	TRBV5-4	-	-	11	CASSETDGYTF	TGTGCCAGCAGCGAGACAGATGGCTACACCTTC
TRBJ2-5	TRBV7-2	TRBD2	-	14	CASSSGGYQETQYF	TGTGCCAGCAGCTCCGGGGGGTACCAAGAGACCCAGTACTTC
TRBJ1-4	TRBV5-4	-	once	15	CASSYGSPTNEKLFF	TGTGCCAGCAGCTACGGGTCCCCAACTAATGAAAAACTGTTTTTT
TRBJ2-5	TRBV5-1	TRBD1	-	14	CASSSGTGRETQYF	TGCGCCAGCAGCTCAGGGACAGGGAGGGAGACCCAGTACTTC
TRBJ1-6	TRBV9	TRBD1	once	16	CASSRDSLIASSPLHF	TGTGCCAGCAGCCGGGACAGCCTAATCGCGAGCTCACCCCTCCACTTT
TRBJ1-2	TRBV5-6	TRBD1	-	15	CASSPDWTGSYGYTF	TGTGCCAGCAGCCCTGATTGGACAGGGAGCTATGGCTACACCTTC
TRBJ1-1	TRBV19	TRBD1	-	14	CAISSGTGNTEAFF	TGTGCCATTTCATCCGGGACAGGGAACACTGAAGCTTTCTTT
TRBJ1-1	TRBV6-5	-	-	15	CASSSGSSGNTEAFF	TGTGCCAGCAGCAGTGGGTCGTCAGGGAACACTGAAGCTTTCTTT
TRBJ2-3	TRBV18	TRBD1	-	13	CASSPAGGRPQYF	TGTGCCAGCTCACCAGCAGGGGGCCGACCGCAGTATTTT
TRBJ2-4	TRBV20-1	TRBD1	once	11	CSADREDIQYF	TGCAGTGCGGACAGGGAGGACATTCAGTACTTC
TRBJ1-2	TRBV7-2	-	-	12	CASSVNRVGYTF	TGTGCCAGCAGCGTAAACAGGGTTGGCTACACCTTC
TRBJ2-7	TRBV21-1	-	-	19	CASILDRTITSLSSYEQYF	-
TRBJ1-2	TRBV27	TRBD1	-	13	CASSLDRGYGYTF	TGTGCCAGCAGTTTAGACAGGGGCTATGGCTACACCTTC
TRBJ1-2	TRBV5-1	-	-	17	CASSLVAGRDLSYGYTF	TGCGCCAGCAGCTTGGTGGCGGGGAGGGACCTCTCCTATGGCTACACCTTC
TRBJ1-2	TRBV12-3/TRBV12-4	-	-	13	CASGNGRNYGYTF	TGTGCCAGCGGAAATGGACGAAACTATGGCTACACCTTC
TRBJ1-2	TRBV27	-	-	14	CASSLSGSNYGYTF	TGTGCCAGCAGTTTATCCGGCAGTAACTATGGCTACACCTTC